This TCR beta chain was documented in a study of Ad26.COV2.S vaccination and SARS-CoV-2 variants. Overall study context: Participants got Ad26.COV2.S intramuscularly, once or twice 56 days apart. Study-wide points: The TCR-based breadth and depth measures might underestimate overall T cell responses.

Note on this clone: Its target is not known.

TCRdb's copy holds only in-frame clones and misses some; the assay was immunoSEQ multiplex PCR. The sample includes 400,000 to 500,000 clones, 89% of them seen just once. As for treatment: around 19 received Ad26.COV2.S at low or high dose, single or two shots; roughly 5 received placebo; per-sample allocation not given. The study sampled participants on day 63 after the first vaccine or placebo injection. Donor was an adult aged 18-55 years in Boston. In germline, CDR1 is DFQATT, CDR2 SNEGSKA (reference sequence). J lost 0 bases, V lost 3 bases, and 5 bases had no gene match. CDR3 length: 16 amino acids.

The specimen was peripheral blood, collected in a trial of Ad26.COV2.S vaccine versus placebo. This TCR was sampled from a person aged 18-65 years who received the Ad26.COV2.S COVID-19 vaccine or a placebo. The V call is TRBV20-1, the J call TRBJ2-1; TRBD2 matches at 10 bases. The CDR3 bases are TGCAGTGCTAGTCCGTCTAGCGGGAGCTCCTACAATGAGCAGTTCTTC. Protein: CSASPSSGSSYNEQFF.